Listed below are T cell receptor beta chains from one sample, sequenced in a study of shared clonotypes between healthy human individuals. The assay was immunoSEQ multiplex PCR, and TCRdb's table has in-frame clones only and misses some. The repertoire holds around 2.1 million clones, with approximately 94% as singletons. The material sequenced was naive CD8+ T cells from PBMCs. All receptors derive from a man younger than 30 in good health. Some clones in this sample may be carry-over from other donors' samples. Each CDR3 is given with its conserved first and last residue. Each record gives: clone size, J gene, D gene, V gene, CDR3 protein, CDR3 DNA. The D gene is left open where the match is weak. Where a row states a size, it is once, few, many or the class of an expanded clone; other rows omit it.

clone size: -
J gene: TRBJ2-3
D gene: -
V gene: TRBV18
CDR3 protein: CASELKGVLDTQYF
CDR3 DNA: TGTGCCAGCGAACTCAAAGGTGTATTAGATACGCAGTATTTT

clone size: -
J gene: TRBJ1-3
D gene: -
V gene: TRBV7-8
CDR3 protein: CASSLVWGERKNTIYF
CDR3 DNA: TGTGCCAGCAGCTTAGTTTGGGGTGAGAGAAAAAACACCATATATTTT

clone size: -
J gene: TRBJ1-4
D gene: -
V gene: TRBV5-4
CDR3 protein: CASSEGRTEKLFF
CDR3 DNA: TGTGCCAGCAGCGAAGGGAGGACGGAAAAACTGTTTTTT

clone size: -
J gene: TRBJ2-7
D gene: -
V gene: TRBV11-2
CDR3 protein: CASSLDWGAYEQYF
CDR3 DNA: TGTGCCAGCAGCTTAGATTGGGGGGCCTACGAGCAGTACTTC

clone size: -
J gene: TRBJ2-7
D gene: TRBD2
V gene: TRBV6-1
CDR3 protein: CASSEASSGSPYEQYF
CDR3 DNA: TGTGCCAGCAGTGAAGCGTCTAGCGGGAGCCCCTACGAGCAGTACTTC

clone size: -
J gene: TRBJ1-5
D gene: TRBD1
V gene: TRBV6-1
CDR3 protein: CASSGDRGSSLSNQPQHF
CDR3 DNA: TGTGCCAGCAGTGGGGACAGGGGCTCTAGCCTTAGCAATCAGCCCCAGCATTTT

clone size: -
J gene: TRBJ1-1
D gene: -
V gene: TRBV19
CDR3 protein: CASSLDPGVNRAFF
CDR3 DNA: TGTGCCAGTAGTCTGGACCCAGGGGTAAATAGAGCTTTCTTT

clone size: -
J gene: TRBJ1-2
D gene: -
V gene: TRBV11-2
CDR3 protein: CASSSPGREDYGYTF
CDR3 DNA: TGTGCCAGCAGCAGCCCGGGACGGGAAGATTATGGCTACACCTTC

clone size: -
J gene: TRBJ2-7
D gene: TRBD2
V gene: TRBV2
CDR3 protein: CASSENRLAGVKYEQYF
CDR3 DNA: TGTGCCAGCAGTGAAAATAGACTAGCGGGAGTAAAGTACGAGCAGTACTTC

clone size: -
J gene: TRBJ2-7
D gene: TRBD2
V gene: TRBV5-5
CDR3 protein: CASRGSGGIDYEQYF
CDR3 DNA: TGTGCCAGCAGGGGATCGGGGGGAATAGACTACGAGCAGTACTTC

clone size: -
J gene: TRBJ1-5
D gene: TRBD1
V gene: TRBV7-8
CDR3 protein: CASSFGTGHHQPQHF
CDR3 DNA: TGTGCCAGCAGCTTTGGGACAGGGCATCATCAGCCCCAGCATTTT

clone size: -
J gene: TRBJ2-2
D gene: -
V gene: TRBV28
CDR3 protein: CASSLQEDTGELFF
CDR3 DNA: TGTGCCAGCAGTTTACAGGAAGACACCGGGGAGCTGTTTTTT

clone size: -
J gene: TRBJ2-7
D gene: -
V gene: TRBV29-1
CDR3 protein: CSGRDTITYEQYF
CDR3 DNA: TGCAGCGGGCGGGACACGATAACCTACGAGCAGTACTTC

clone size: -
J gene: TRBJ2-2
D gene: TRBD2
V gene: TRBV9
CDR3 protein: CASSSPEGGTSNTGELFF
CDR3 DNA: TGTGCCAGCAGCTCTCCCGAGGGGGGGACTAGTAACACCGGGGAGCTGTTTTTT

clone size: few
J gene: TRBJ2-7
D gene: -
V gene: TRBV10-3
CDR3 protein: CAISESNYEQYF
CDR3 DNA: TGTGCCATCAGTGAGTCGAACTACGAGCAGTACTTC

clone size: -
J gene: TRBJ2-7
D gene: -
V gene: TRBV7-9
CDR3 protein: CASSLWAENSYEQYF
CDR3 DNA: TGTGCCAGCAGCTTATGGGCCGAAAACTCCTACGAGCAGTACTTC

clone size: -
J gene: TRBJ2-7
D gene: TRBD1
V gene: TRBV27
CDR3 protein: CASSLSSGTGEHEQYF
CDR3 DNA: TGTGCCAGCAGTCTCTCCTCCGGGACAGGGGAACACGAGCAGTACTTC

clone size: once
J gene: TRBJ2-3
D gene: -
V gene: TRBV4-3
CDR3 protein: CASSQHITSTDTQYF
CDR3 DNA: TGCGCCAGCAGCCAACACATCACTAGCACAGATACGCAGTATTTT

clone size: -
J gene: TRBJ1-1
D gene: -
V gene: TRBV27
CDR3 protein: CASSSQVTGNTEAFF
CDR3 DNA: TGTGCCAGCAGTAGCCAGGTAACAGGGAACACTGAAGCTTTCTTT

clone size: -
J gene: TRBJ2-7
D gene: -
V gene: TRBV27
CDR3 protein: CASSEQGSYEQYF
CDR3 DNA: TGTGCCAGCAGTGAACAGGGTTCCTACGAGCAGTACTTC

clone size: -
J gene: TRBJ2-1
D gene: TRBD2
V gene: TRBV28
CDR3 protein: CASTGVAGVWEQFF
CDR3 DNA: TGTGCCAGCACTGGAGTAGCGGGAGTGTGGGAGCAGTTCTTC

clone size: -
J gene: TRBJ2-4
D gene: TRBD2
V gene: TRBV2
CDR3 protein: CASREGWNEKNIQYF
CDR3 DNA: TGTGCCAGCCGGGAGGGATGGAATGAAAAAAACATTCAGTACTTC

clone size: -
J gene: TRBJ2-3
D gene: TRBD2
V gene: TRBV5-4
CDR3 protein: CASSLNSRDEASGSTDTQYF
CDR3 DNA: TGTGCCAGCAGCTTGAATTCGAGGGATGAGGCTAGCGGGAGCACAGATACGCAGTATTTT